This T cell receptor beta chain derives from a study of T-cell reconstitution after alpha-beta-depleted transplantation in children. Study-level findings and limits: Elevated TCRbeta diversity at day 60 was traced, in some patients, to surviving recipient T cells and thymic progenitors. T cells produced anew were the main source of T-cell counts and diversity one year after transplant.

This clonotype was found many times. Its specificity is unknown. It was with unique molecular identifiers that the TCRbeta library was prepared. MiXCR, applied by TCRdb to the PCR reads, yields one record per CDR3 protein. The sample shows about 980,000 distinct CDR3 sequences, about 26% of them seen only once. V dropped 6 bases and J dropped 2 bases, with 3 bases sitting between them. The CDR3 contains 11 residues. Germline-derived CDR1 and CDR2 are MNHNS and SASEGT. V is TRBV6-1 and J is TRBJ2-3; D is undetermined. Sequencing used PBMCs, mostly from graft donor cells, obtained 360 days after TCRalphabeta/CD19-depleted stem cell transplant. The source of this sequence is a boy under two years old who had a stem cell transplant for SCID, so the T cells may come from the graft donor. CDR3 sequence: CASRNTDTQYF. CDR3 DNA sequence: TGTGCCAGCAGAAACACAGATACGCAGTATTTT.